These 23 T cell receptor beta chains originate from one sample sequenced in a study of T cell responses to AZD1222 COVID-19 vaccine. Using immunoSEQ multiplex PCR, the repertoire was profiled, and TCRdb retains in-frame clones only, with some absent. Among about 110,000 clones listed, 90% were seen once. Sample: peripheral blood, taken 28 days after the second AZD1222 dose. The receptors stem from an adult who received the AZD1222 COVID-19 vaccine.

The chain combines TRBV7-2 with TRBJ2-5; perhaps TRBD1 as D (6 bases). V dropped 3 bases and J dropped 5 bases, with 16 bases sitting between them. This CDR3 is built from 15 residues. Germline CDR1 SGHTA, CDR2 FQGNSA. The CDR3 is CASSFQTGVGETQYF. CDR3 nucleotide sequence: TGTGCCAGCAGCTTCCAGACAGGAGTGGGGGAGACCCAGTACTTC.

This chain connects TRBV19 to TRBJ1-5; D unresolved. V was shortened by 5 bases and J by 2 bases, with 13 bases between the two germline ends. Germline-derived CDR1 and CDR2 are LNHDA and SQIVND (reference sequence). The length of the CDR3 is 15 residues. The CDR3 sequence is CASSVGWGGNQPQHF. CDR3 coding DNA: TGTGCCAGTAGTGTCGGCTGGGGTGGCAATCAGCCCCAGCATTTT.

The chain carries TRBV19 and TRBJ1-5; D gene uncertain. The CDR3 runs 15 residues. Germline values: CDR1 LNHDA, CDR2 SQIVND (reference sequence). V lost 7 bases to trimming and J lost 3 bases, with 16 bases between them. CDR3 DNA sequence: TGTGCCAGTACCATAGGAGGGCTCAACAATCAGCCCCAGCATTTT. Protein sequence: CASTIGGLNNQPQHF.

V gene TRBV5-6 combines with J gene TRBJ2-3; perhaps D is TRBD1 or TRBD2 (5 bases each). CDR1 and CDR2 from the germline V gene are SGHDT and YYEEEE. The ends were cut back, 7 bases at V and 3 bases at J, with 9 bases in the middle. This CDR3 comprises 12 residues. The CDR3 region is CASGGGTDTQYF. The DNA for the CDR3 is TGTGCCAGCGGGGGTGGTACAGATACGCAGTATTTT.

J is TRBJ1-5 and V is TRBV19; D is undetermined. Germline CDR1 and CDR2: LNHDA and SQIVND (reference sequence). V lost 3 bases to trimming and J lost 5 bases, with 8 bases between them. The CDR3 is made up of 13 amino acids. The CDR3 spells CASSILQDQPQHF. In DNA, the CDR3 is TGTGCCAGTAGTATTCTCCAAGATCAGCCCCAGCATTTT.

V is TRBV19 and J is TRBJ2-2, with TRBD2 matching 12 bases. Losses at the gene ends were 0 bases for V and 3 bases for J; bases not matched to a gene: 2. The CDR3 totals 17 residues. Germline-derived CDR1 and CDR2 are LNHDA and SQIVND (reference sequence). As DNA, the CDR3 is TGTGCCAGTAGTATAGAGGGGACTAGCGGGTACACCGGGGAGCTGTTTTTT. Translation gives CASSIEGTSGYTGELFF. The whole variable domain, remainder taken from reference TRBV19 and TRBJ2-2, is DGGITQSPKYLFRKEGQNVTLSCEQNLNHDAMYWYRQDPGQGLRLIYYSQIVNDFQKGDIAEGYSVSREKKESFPLTVTSAQKNPTAFYLCASSIEGTSGYTGELFFGEGSRLTVL.

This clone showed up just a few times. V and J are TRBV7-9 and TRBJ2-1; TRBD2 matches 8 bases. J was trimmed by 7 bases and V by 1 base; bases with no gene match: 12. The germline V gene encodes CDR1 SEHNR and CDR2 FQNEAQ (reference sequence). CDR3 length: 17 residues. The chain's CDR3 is CASSLGWGTRINNEQFF. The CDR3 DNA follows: TGTGCCAGCAGCTTAGGGTGGGGGACTAGGATTAATAATGAGCAGTTCTTC.

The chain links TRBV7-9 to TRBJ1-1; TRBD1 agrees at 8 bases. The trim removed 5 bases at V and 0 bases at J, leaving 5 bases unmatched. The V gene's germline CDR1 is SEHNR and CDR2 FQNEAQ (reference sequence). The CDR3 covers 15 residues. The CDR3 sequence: CASSLQGGVNTEAFF. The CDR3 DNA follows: TGTGCCAGCAGCCTACAGGGGGGTGTGAACACTGAAGCTTTCTTT.

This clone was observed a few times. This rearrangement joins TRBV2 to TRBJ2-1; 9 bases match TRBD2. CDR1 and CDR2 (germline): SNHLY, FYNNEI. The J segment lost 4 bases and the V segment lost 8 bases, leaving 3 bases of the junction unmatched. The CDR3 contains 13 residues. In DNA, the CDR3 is TGTGCCAGCGGCGGGGGGGTTTACAATGAGCAGTTCTTC. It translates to CASGGGVYNEQFF.

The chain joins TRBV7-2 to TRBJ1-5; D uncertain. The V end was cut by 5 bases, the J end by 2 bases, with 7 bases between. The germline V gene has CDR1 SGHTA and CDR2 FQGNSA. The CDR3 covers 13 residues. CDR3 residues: CASSGEGNQPQHF. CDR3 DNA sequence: TGTGCCAGCAGCGGGGAGGGCAATCAGCCCCAGCATTTT.

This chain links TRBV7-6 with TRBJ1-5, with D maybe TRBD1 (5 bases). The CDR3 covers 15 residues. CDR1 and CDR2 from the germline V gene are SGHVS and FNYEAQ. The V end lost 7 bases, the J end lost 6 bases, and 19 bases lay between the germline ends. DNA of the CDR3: TGTGCCAGCATTATAATAGGGGCCGGGGGTCAGCCCCAGCATTTT. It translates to CASIIIGAGGQPQHF.

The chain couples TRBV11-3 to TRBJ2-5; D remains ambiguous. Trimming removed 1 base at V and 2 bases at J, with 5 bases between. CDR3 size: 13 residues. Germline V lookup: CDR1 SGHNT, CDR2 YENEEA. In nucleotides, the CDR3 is TGTGCCAGCAGCTTAGGGGTTCAAGAGACCCAGTACTTC. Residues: CASSLGVQETQYF.

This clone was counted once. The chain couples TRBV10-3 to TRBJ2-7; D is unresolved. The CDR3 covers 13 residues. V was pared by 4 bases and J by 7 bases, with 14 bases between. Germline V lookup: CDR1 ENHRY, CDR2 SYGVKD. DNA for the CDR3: TGTGCCATCAGTGTTAGGGTTAAGGAGGAGCAGTACTTC. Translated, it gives CAISVRVKEEQYF.

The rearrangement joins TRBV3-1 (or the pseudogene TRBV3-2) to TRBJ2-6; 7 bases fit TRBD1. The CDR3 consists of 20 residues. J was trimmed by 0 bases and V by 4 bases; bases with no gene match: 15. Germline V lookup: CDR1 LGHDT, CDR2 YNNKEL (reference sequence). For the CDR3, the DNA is TGTGCCAGCAGCCTCTCTTTAGGGGGCGGGCCTTCCTCTGGGGCCAACGTCCTGACTTTC. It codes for CASSLSLGGGPSSGANVLTF.

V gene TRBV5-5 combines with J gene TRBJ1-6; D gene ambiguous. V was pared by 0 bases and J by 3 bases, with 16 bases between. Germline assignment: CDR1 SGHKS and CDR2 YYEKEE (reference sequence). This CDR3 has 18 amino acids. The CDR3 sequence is CASSLVPNLGFYNSPLHF. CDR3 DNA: TGTGCCAGCAGCTTGGTTCCAAACTTAGGGTTCTATAATTCACCCCTCCACTTT.

In DNA form, the CDR3 reads TGTGCCAGTCCGGGACAGTACACAGATACGCAGTATTTT. Its protein is CASPGQYTDTQYF. This chain links TRBV2 with TRBJ2-3; TRBD1 matches at 7 bases. Germline V gene data show CDR1 as SNHLY and CDR2 as FYNNEI. V was pared by 9 bases and J by 2 bases, with 5 bases of the junction left unmatched. The CDR3 runs to 13 residues.

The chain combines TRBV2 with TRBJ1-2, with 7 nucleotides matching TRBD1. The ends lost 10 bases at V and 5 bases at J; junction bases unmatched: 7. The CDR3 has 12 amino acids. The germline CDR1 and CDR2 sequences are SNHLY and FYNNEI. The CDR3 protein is CAIRDRRYGYTF. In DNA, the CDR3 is TGTGCCATCCGGGACAGACGGTATGGCTACACCTTC.

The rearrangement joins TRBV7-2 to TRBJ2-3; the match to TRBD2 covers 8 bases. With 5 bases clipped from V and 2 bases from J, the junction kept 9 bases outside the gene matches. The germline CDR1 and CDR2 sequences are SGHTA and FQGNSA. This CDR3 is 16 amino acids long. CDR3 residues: CASSPAGTRLTDTQYF. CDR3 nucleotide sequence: TGTGCCAGCAGCCCCGCCGGGACTAGGCTCACAGATACGCAGTATTTT.

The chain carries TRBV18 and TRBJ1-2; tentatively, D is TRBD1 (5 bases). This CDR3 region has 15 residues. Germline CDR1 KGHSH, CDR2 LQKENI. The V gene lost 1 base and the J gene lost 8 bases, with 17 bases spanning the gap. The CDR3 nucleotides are TGTGCCAGCTCACCACTAGAGCGGGACGGAGAAGGCTACACCTTC. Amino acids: CASSPLERDGEGYTF.

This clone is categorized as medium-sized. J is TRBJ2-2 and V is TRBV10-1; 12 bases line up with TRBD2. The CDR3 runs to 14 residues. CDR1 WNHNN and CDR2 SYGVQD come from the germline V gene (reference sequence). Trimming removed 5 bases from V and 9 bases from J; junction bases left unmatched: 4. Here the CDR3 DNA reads TGCGCCAGCAGTTACCTAGCGGGGGGGCGGGAGCTGTTTTTT. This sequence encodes CASSYLAGGRELFF.

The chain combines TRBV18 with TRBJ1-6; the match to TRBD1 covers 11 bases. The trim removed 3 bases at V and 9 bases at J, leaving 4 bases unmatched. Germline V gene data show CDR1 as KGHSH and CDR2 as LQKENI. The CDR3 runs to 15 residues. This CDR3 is CASSPSGTGGSPLHF. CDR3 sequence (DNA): TGTGCCAGCTCACCGTCCGGGACAGGGGGTTCACCCCTCCACTTT.

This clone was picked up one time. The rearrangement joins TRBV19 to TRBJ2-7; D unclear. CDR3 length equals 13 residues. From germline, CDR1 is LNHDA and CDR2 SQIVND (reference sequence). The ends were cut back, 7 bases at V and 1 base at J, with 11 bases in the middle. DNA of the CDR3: TGTGCCAGTAAGGTGGTGGGTTCCTACGAGCAGTACTTC. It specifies CASKVVGSYEQYF.

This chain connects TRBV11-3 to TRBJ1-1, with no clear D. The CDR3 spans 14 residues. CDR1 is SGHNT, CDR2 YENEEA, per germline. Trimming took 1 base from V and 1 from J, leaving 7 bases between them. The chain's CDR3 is CASSLGSPNTEAFF. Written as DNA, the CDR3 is TGTGCCAGCAGCTTAGGGTCTCCGAACACTGAAGCTTTCTTT.